A single sample is the source of the 13 T cell receptor beta chains below, sequenced in a study of shared clonotypes between healthy human individuals. Some clones are missing from TCRdb's copy, which holds only in-frame ones; the method was immunoSEQ multiplex PCR. The sample carries about 470,000 clones, around 79% recorded once. Input material: PBMCs. The receptor set was obtained from a woman aged 40 to 50 in good health. Some clones in this sample may be carry-over from other donors' samples.

In this sample, this clone turned up a few times. The chain recombines TRBV6-6 with TRBJ2-3; no firm D call. Germline lookup yields CDR1 MNHNY and CDR2 SVGAGI (reference sequence). Between the trimmed V and J ends, which lost 2 bases and 0 bases, there was a span of 3 bases. The CDR3 contains 13 residues. The CDR3 region is CASSYESTDTQYF. Written as DNA, the CDR3 is TGTGCCAGCAGTTACGAGAGCACAGATACGCAGTATTTT.

The chain links TRBV28 to TRBJ2-1; 7 bases are a match to TRBD1. The CDR3 spans 20 residues. The V segment lost 5 bases and the J segment 0 bases; nucleotides outside the gene matches: 19. Germline V gives CDR1 MDHEN, CDR2 SYDVKM. The CDR3 DNA is TGTGCCAGCAGTACCCGACAGGGTTCAATGACCATGAGCTCCTACAATGAGCAGTTCTTC. This translates into CASSTRQGSMTMSSYNEQFF.

V is TRBV28 and J is TRBJ2-1, with 10 bases fitting TRBD2. V shed 4 bases and J 7 bases; nucleotides not matched to a gene: 16. The V gene's germline CDR1 is MDHEN and CDR2 SYDVKM. The CDR3 length is 18 residues. CDR3 sequence: CASSSRLAGLSGKNEQFF. Written as DNA, the CDR3 is TGTGCCAGCAGTTCGAGACTAGCGGGCCTGAGCGGTAAGAATGAGCAGTTCTTC.

The chain uses TRBV18 and TRBJ1-4, with 7 bases that match TRBD1. This CDR3 comprises 14 residues. Germline V CDR1 and CDR2: KGHSH, LQKENI. After removal of 3 bases from V and 8 bases from J, the junction contained 6 bases not matched to a gene. The CDR3 protein is CASSPEGAGEKLFF. In nucleotides, the CDR3 is TGTGCCAGCTCACCCGAGGGGGCGGGCGAAAAACTGTTTTTT.

V gene TRBV30 combines with J gene TRBJ1-3; possibly TRBD1 for D (5 bases). Germline V gene lookup returns CDR1 GTSNPN and CDR2 SVGIG (reference sequence). This CDR3 spans 14 amino acids. Trimming pared 8 bases from V and 0 bases from J, leaving 14 bases between. The CDR3 DNA sequence: TGTGCCGGAGCGGACAAAAGCTCTGGAAACACCATATATTTT. Its translation is CAGADKSSGNTIYF.

The V call is TRBV19, the J call TRBJ2-7; TRBD1 might be the D (6 bases). The CDR3 runs to 16 residues. Deletions cut 5 bases from V and 3 bases from J, with 20 bases between. From germline, CDR1 is LNHDA and CDR2 SQIVND (reference sequence). CDR3 sequence (DNA): TGTGCCAGTAGTCTCGGCCCCGGACAGATCAACTACGAGCAGTACTTC. As protein: CASSLGPGQINYEQYF.

The chain has TRBV6-6 and TRBJ1-5; D is ambiguous. The germline V gene encodes CDR1 MNHNY and CDR2 SVGAGI (reference sequence). Between the trimmed V and J ends, which lost 5 bases and 9 bases, there was a span of 11 bases. The CDR3 has 12 residues. Here the CDR3 DNA reads TGTGCCAGCAGTCGCCCCCCGGCGCCCCAGCATTTT. Protein product: CASSRPPAPQHF.

J is TRBJ2-1 and V is TRBV21-1; the table's TRBD2 call for D was not verified on the DNA. TRBV21-1 is a known pseudogene. This CDR3 has 16 residues. CDR3 protein: CASSKAGLAKYNEQFF. The CDR3 DNA is TGTGCCAGCAGCAAAGCGGGACTAGCGAAATACAATGAGCAGTTCTTC.

The chain uses TRBV27 and TRBJ2-2; D remains unclear. This CDR3 spans 13 amino acids. Germline CDR1 reads MNHEY; CDR2 reads SMNVEV (reference sequence). V lost 7 bases, J lost 5 bases, and 11 bases lay in between. The CDR3 DNA reads as TGTGCCAGCATGGACGGGCGGACCGGGGAGCTGTTTTTT. Translating it yields CASMDGRTGELFF.

The chain uses TRBV19 and TRBJ2-1; the D gene is possibly TRBD2 (6 bases). This CDR3 spans 14 amino acids. The germline V gene has CDR1 LNHDA and CDR2 SQIVND (reference sequence). V lost 4 bases and J lost 9, with 16 bases in between. The CDR3 nucleotides are TGTGCCAGTAGTACGGGACTGGCCGGCGGTGAGCAGTTCTTC. It specifies CASSTGLAGGEQFF.

There are a few counts of this clone. The gene calls are TRBV5-1 and TRBJ1-1; unclear D gene. The CDR3 is 14 amino acids. V gave up 0 bases and J gave up 2 bases, with 8 bases separating them. Germline-derived CDR1 and CDR2 are SGHRS and YFSETQ. The DNA of the CDR3 is TGCGCCAGCAGCTTGGCGTCAGCAAACACTGAAGCTTTCTTT. Translating it yields CASSLASANTEAFF.

The chain joins TRBV28 to TRBJ2-1, with 7 bases lining up with TRBD1. Losses at the gene ends were 5 bases for V and 1 base for J; bases not matched to a gene: 8. The CDR3 loop spans 16 amino acids. Germline CDR1 and CDR2: MDHEN and SYDVKM. CDR3 protein: CASSHTGDPSYNEQFF. The CDR3 DNA sequence: TGTGCCAGCAGTCACACAGGGGACCCGTCCTACAATGAGCAGTTCTTC.

CDR3: CASSISSGISYEQYF. The CDR3 nucleotides are TGTGCCAGTAGTATATCGTCAGGGATTTCCTACGAGCAGTACTTC. V usage is TRBV19 and J usage is TRBJ2-7; a weak D match, TRBD1 (5 bases). The CDR3 is 15 amino acids. V dropped 2 bases and J dropped 1 base, with 12 bases sitting between them. Germline assignment: CDR1 LNHDA and CDR2 SQIVND (reference sequence).